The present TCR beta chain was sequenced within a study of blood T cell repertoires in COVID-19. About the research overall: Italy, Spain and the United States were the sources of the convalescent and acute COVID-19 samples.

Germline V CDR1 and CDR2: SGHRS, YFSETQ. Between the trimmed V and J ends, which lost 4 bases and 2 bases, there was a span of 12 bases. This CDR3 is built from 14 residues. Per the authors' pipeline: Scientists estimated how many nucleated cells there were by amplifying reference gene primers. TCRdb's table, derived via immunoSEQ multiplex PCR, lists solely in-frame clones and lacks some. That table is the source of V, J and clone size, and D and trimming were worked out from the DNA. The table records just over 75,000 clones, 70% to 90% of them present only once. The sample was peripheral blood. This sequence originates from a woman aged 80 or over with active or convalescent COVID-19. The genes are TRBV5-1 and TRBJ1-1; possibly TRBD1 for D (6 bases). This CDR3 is CASSGRTANTEAFF. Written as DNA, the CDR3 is TGCGCCAGCAGCGGCCGGACAGCCAACACTGAAGCTTTCTTT.